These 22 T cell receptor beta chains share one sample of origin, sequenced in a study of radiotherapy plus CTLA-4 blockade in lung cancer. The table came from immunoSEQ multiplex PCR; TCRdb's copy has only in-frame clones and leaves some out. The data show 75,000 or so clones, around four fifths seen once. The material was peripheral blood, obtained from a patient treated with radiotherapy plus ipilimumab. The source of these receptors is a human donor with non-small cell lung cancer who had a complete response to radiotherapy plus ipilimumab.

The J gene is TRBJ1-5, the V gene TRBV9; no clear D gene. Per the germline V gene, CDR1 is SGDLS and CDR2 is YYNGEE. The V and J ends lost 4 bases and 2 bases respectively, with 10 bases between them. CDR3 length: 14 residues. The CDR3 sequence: CASSWEGGNQPQHF. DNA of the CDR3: TGTGCCAGCAGCTGGGAGGGTGGCAATCAGCCCCAGCATTTT.

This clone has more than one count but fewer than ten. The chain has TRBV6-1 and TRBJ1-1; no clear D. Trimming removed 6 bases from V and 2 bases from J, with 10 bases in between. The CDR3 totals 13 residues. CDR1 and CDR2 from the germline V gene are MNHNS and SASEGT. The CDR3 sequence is CASRDPPNTEAFF. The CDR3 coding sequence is TGTGCCAGCAGGGACCCTCCCAACACTGAAGCTTTCTTT.

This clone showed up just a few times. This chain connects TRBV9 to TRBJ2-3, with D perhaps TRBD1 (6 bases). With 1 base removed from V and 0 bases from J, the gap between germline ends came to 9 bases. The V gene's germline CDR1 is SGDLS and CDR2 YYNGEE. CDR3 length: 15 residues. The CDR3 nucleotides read TGTGCCAGCAGCGTATTTGACAGGAGCACAGATACGCAGTATTTT. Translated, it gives CASSVFDRSTDTQYF. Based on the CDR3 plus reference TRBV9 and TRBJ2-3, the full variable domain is DSGVTQTPKHLITATGQRVTLRCSPRSGDLSVYWYQQSLDQGLQFLIQYYNGEERAKGNILERFSAQQFPDLHSELNLSSLELGDSALYFCASSVFDRSTDTQYFGPGTRLTVL.

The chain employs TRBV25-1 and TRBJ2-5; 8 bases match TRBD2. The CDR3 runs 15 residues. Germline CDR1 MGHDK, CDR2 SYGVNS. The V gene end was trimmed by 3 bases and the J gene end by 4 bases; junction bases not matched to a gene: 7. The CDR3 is CASSEGGLVRETQYF. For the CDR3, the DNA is TGTGCCAGCAGTGAGGGGGGACTAGTAAGAGAGACCCAGTACTTC.

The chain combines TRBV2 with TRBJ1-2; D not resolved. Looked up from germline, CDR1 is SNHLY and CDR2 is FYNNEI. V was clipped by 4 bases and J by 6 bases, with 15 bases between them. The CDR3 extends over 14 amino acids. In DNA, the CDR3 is TGTGCCAGCAGTGCCTCGACGGGAATCCATGGCTACACCTTC. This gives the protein CASSASTGIHGYTF. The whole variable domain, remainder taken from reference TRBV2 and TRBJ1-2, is EPEVTQTPSHQVTQMGQEVILRCVPISNHLYFYWYRQILGQKVEFLVSFYNNEISEKSEIFDDQFSVERPDGSNFTLKIRSTKLEDSAMYFCASSASTGIHGYTFGSGTRLTVV.

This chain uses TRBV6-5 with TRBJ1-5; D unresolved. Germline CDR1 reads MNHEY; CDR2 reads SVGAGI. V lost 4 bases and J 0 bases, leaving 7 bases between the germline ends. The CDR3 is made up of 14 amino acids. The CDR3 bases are TGTGCCAGCAGTTTACAGTATAGCAATCAGCCCCAGCATTTT. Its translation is CASSLQYSNQPQHF.

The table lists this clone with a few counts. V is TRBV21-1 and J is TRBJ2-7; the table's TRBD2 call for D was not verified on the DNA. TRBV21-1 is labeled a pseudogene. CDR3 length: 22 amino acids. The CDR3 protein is CASSDSNGQWLKGLAGAHEQYV. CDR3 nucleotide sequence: TGTGCCAGCAGCGACTCAAATGGACAGTGGCTGAAAGGACTAGCGGGGGCCCACGAGCAGTACGTC.

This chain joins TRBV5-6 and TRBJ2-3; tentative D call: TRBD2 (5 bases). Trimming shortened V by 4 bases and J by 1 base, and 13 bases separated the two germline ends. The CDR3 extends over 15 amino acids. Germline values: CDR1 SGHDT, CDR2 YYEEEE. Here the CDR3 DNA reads TGTGCCAGCAGCCTCGATAGGCGGGGCACAGATACGCAGTATTTT. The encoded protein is CASSLDRRGTDTQYF.

This CDR3 is CASGSGPAAPGPQHF. The CDR3 nucleotides are TGTGCTAGTGGTAGTGGTCCTGCGGCCCCCGGGCCCCAGCATTTT. V and J are TRBV12-5 and TRBJ1-5; D is uncertain. The germline gives CDR1 LGHNT, CDR2 FRNRAP. Trimming removed 5 bases at V and 9 bases at J, with 20 bases between. There are 15 residues in the CDR3.

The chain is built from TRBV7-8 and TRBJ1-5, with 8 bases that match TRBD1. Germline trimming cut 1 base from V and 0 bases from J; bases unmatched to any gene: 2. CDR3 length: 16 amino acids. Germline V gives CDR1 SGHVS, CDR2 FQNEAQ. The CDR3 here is CASSLVRGHSNQPQHF. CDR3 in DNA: TGTGCCAGCAGCTTAGTCAGGGGGCATAGCAATCAGCCCCAGCATTTT.

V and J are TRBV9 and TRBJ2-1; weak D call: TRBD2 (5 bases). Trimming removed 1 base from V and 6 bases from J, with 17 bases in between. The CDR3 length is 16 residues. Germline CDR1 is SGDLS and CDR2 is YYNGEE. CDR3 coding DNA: TGTGCCAGCAGCGTATTCGATCAGGTCGGGGTCAATGAGCAGTTCTTC. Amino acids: CASSVFDQVGVNEQFF.

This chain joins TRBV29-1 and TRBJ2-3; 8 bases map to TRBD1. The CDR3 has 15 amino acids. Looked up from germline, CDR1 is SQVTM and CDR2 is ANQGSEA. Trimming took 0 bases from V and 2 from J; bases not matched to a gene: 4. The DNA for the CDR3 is TGCAGCGTTGAAGATACAGGGGGGTCCACAGATACGCAGTATTTT. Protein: CSVEDTGGSTDTQYF.

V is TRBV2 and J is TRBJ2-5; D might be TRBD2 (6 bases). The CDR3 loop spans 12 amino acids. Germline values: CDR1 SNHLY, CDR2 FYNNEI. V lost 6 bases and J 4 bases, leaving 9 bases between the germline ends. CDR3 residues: CASRGTSETQYF. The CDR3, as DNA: TGTGCCAGCAGAGGGACTTCAGAGACCCAGTACTTC.

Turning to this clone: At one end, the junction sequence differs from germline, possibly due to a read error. The CDR3: CASRHSGGQYEQYF. CDR3 coding DNA: TGTGCCAGCAGGCACAGCGGGGGGCAGTACGAGCAGTACTTC. The V call is TRBV5-1, the J call TRBJ2-7; the match to TRBD2 covers 9 bases. The germline gives CDR1 SGHRS, CDR2 YFSETQ. This CDR3 has 14 amino acids.

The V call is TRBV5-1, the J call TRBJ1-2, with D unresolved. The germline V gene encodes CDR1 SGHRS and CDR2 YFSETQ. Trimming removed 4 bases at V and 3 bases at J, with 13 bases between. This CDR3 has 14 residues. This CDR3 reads CASSLSPTDYGYTF. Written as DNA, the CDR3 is TGCGCCAGCAGCCTCTCACCTACGGACTATGGCTACACCTTC. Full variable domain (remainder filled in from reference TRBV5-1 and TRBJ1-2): KAGVTQTPRYLIKTRGQQVTLSCSPISGHRSVSWYQQTPGQGLQFLFEYFSETQRNKGNFPGRFSGRQFSNSRSEMNVSTLELGDSALYLCASSLSPTDYGYTFGSGTRLTVV.

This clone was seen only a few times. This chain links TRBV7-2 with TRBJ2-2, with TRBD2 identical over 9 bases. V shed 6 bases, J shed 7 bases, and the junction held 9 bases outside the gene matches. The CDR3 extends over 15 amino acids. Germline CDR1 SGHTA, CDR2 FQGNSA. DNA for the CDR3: TGTGCCAGCAGAACTCCGGGACTAGCAGGCGGGGAGCTGTTTTTT. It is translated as CASRTPGLAGGELFF.

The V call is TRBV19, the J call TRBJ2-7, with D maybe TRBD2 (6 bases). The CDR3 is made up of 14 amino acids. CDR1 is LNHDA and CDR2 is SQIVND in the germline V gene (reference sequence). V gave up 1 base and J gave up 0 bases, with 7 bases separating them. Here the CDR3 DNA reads TGTGCCAGTAGTATAGGACTAGACTCCTACGAGCAGTACTTC. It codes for CASSIGLDSYEQYF.

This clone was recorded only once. The CDR3 nucleotides are TGCGCCAGCAGCTTGGACGGCTTCAATCAGCCCCAGCATTTT. Its translation: CASSLDGFNQPQHF. This rearrangement joins TRBV5-1 to TRBJ1-5, with D hard to call. The CDR3 spans 14 residues. The V gene lost 0 bases and the J gene lost 3 bases, with 7 bases spanning the gap. CDR1 and CDR2 (germline): SGHRS, YFSETQ.

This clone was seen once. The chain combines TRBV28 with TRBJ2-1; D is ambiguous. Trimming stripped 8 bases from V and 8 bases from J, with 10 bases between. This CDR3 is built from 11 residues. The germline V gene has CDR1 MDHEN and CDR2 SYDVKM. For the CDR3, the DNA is TGTGCCAGCCTCTTTTTGGATGAGCAGTTCTTC. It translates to CASLFLDEQFF.

The CDR3 region has the DNA TGTGCCAGCAGCTACACTCGGAACAATGAGCAGTTCTTC. It codes for CASSYTRNNEQFF. The chain employs TRBV7-8 and TRBJ2-1, with unresolved D. The CDR3 extends over 13 amino acids. Per germline, CDR1 SGHVS and CDR2 FQNEAQ. V lost 4 bases, J lost 5 bases, and 9 bases lay in between.

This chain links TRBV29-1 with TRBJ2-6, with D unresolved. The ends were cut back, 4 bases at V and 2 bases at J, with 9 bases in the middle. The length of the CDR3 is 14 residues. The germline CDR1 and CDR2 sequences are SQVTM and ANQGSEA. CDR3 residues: CSVVWAAGANVLTF. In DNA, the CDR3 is TGCAGCGTTGTGTGGGCTGCTGGGGCCAACGTCCTGACTTTC.

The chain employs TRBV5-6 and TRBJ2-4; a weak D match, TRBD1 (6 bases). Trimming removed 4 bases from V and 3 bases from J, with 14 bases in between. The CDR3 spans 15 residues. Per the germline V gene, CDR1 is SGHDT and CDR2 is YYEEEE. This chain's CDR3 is CASSLRGLVKNIQYF. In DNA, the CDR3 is TGTGCCAGCAGCCTGAGGGGGTTGGTCAAAAACATTCAGTACTTC.